A selection of T cell receptor beta chains follows, all from one sample in a study of breast tumors, draining lymph nodes, adjacent tissues. TCRdb reprocessed the multiplex PCR reads with MiXCR, giving one entry per CDR3 protein. The data show 250,000 or so distinct CDR3 sequences, over 30% seen once. The sequenced sample was axillary lymph node tissue. The receptors shown here come from a female donor with breast cancer. Some clones in this sample may be carry-over from other donors' samples. Each CDR3 is given with its conserved first and last residue. The order of the fields is D gene, clone size, V gene, J gene, CDR3 protein, CDR3 DNA. A D gene is named only where the DNA matches it firmly. Clone size appears in some rows only: once, few, many, or a class for an expanded clone.

>.|many|TRBV19|TRBJ2-1
CASSILTSFGYNEQFF
TGTGCCAGTAGTATCTTGACATCTTTTGGGTACAATGAGCAGTTCTTC
>.|few|TRBV6-1|TRBJ2-7
CASRKGSGDSYEQYF
TGTGCCAGCAGAAAGGGTTCGGGGGACTCCTACGAGCAGTACTTC
>.|many|TRBV6-1|TRBJ2-3
CASRQDSKYTDTQYF
TGTGCCAGCAGACAGGACAGTAAGTACACAGATACGCAGTATTTT
>.|.|TRBV30|TRBJ1-5
CAWSVSGNQPQHF
TGTGCCTGGAGTGTAAGTGGGAATCAGCCCCAGCATTTT
>TRBD2|many|TRBV6-4|TRBJ2-2
CASRDSGRGTGELFF
TGTGCCAGCAGAGATAGCGGGAGAGGCACCGGGGAGCTGTTTTTT
>.|many|TRBV20-1|TRBJ2-7
CSARLNSYEQYF
TGCAGTGCTCGGCTAAATTCCTACGAGCAGTACTTC
>TRBD2|many|TRBV11-2|TRBJ2-1
CASSPRTSGTNEQFF
TGTGCCAGCAGCCCGAGGACTAGCGGGACTAATGAGCAGTTCTTC
>.|few|TRBV6-5|TRBJ1-2
CASSYSIISGSHGYTF
TGTGCCAGCAGTTACTCGATAATTTCGGGATCCCATGGCTACACCTTC
>.|many|TRBV19|TRBJ2-1
CASSIGTSFFNEQFF
TGTGCCAGTAGTATCGGGACAAGTTTCTTCAATGAGCAGTTCTTC
>.|many|TRBV6-1|TRBJ2-7
CASSEPGRGAKYF
TGTGCCAGCAGTGAACCCGGCAGGGGCGCCAAGTACTTC
>TRBD1|many|TRBV11-3|TRBJ2-2
CASSQYLGETGTGNPGELFF
TGTGCCAGCAGTCAATATTTAGGGGAAACCGGGACAGGGAATCCCGGGGAGCTGTTTTTT
>.|many|TRBV19|TRBJ1-5
CASDDRNNQPQHF
TGTGCCAGTGATGACCGGAATAATCAGCCCCAGCATTTT
>TRBD1|.|TRBV20-1|TRBJ1-5
CSALDREDQPQHF
TGCAGTGCTTTAGACAGGGAAGATCAGCCCCAGCATTTT
>TRBD1|.|TRBV24-1|TRBJ1-2
CATSGGTGGWYTF
TGTGCCACCAGTGGGGGGACAGGGGGGTGGTACACCTTC
>.|.|TRBV6-6|TRBJ2-2
CASRPGPDTGELFF
TGTGCCAGCAGGCCGGGACCGGACACCGGGGAGCTGTTTTTT
>TRBD2|many|TRBV20-1|TRBJ2-2
CSARDPLAGGNTGELFF
TGCAGTGCTAGAGACCCACTAGCGGGAGGGAACACCGGGGAGCTGTTTTTT
>TRBD1|many|TRBV12-3/TRBV12-4|TRBJ1-6
CASSEQGFNSPLHF
TGTGCCAGCAGCGAACAGGGGTTTAATTCACCCCTCCACTTT
>.|many|TRBV20-1|TRBJ2-1
CSARINEQFF
TGCAGTGCTAGAATCAATGAACAGTTCTTC
>.|few|TRBV6-1|TRBJ2-3
CASSPGQGILTDTQYF
TGTGCCAGCAGCCCCGGCCAAGGGATACTCACAGATACGCAGTATTTT
>.|many|TRBV6-6|TRBJ1-2
CASSSTENYGYTF
TGTGCCAGCAGTTCAACTGAGAACTATGGCTACACCTTC
>TRBD1|few|TRBV29-1|TRBJ1-2
CSVGPILQGAVNYGYTF
TGCAGCGTTGGCCCCATTCTACAGGGGGCCGTTAACTATGGCTACACCTTC
>.|many|TRBV6-1|TRBJ1-5
CASSDSNQPQHF
TGTGCCAGCAGTGATAGCAATCAGCCCCAGCATTTT
>TRBD2|few|TRBV11-3|TRBJ2-1
CASSLVGTSGSSEQFF
TGTGCCAGCAGCTTAGTAGGGACTAGCGGGAGCTCTGAGCAGTTCTTC
>TRBD1|many|TRBV28|TRBJ2-3
CATYRGFSDTQYF
TGTGCCACCTACAGGGGATTCTCAGATACGCAGTATTTT
>.|many|TRBV10-3|TRBJ1-6
CAISVDFNSPLHF
TGTGCCATCAGTGTGGACTTCAATTCACCCCTCCACTTT
>TRBD2|many|TRBV9|TRBJ2-1
CASSGRIAGGSGEQFF
TGTGCCAGCAGCGGGAGAATAGCGGGAGGGTCGGGTGAGCAGTTCTTC
>TRBD2|many|TRBV7-7|TRBJ2-3
CASSSGLAGDTQYF
TGTGCTAGCAGCTCTGGACTAGCGGGAGATACGCAGTATTTT
>.|.|TRBV25-1|TRBJ1-6
CVSTEGGGRTSPLHF
TGTGTCAGCACCGAGGGGGGGGGGCGCACCTCACCCCTCCACTTT
>.|.|TRBV20-1|TRBJ2-7
CSASLGRGYLTYEQYF
TGCAGTGCTTCACTCGGTCGGGGCTACCTTACCTACGAGCAGTACTTC
>TRBD1|.|TRBV19|TRBJ1-2
CASRLGTGNNYGYTF
TGTGCCAGTAGACTGGGGACAGGGAATAACTATGGCTACACCTTC
>TRBD1|many|TRBV4-2|TRBJ2-2
CASSHPYGTGGLELFF
TGTGCCAGCAGCCATCCATACGGGACAGGGGGCCTGGAGCTGTTTTTT
>.|many|TRBV24-1|TRBJ1-2
CATSEQDGSYGYTF
TGTGCCACCAGTGAACAAGACGGAAGCTATGGCTACACCTTC
>.|many|TRBV11-2|TRBJ2-7
CASSFSTDYEQYF
TGTGCCAGCAGCTTCAGCACAGACTACGAGCAGTACTTC
>TRBD2|many|TRBV7-3|TRBJ2-1
CASSSSGRGNEQFF
TGTGCCAGCAGCTCTAGCGGGAGAGGTAATGAGCAGTTCTTC
>.|many|TRBV19|TRBJ2-1
CASSPSGFSSYNEQFF
TGTGCCAGTAGCCCCAGCGGGTTTTCCTCCTACAATGAGCAGTTCTTC
>TRBD2|many|TRBV7-9|TRBJ2-7
CASSLRAGLAGSEQYF
TGTGCCAGCAGCTTACGCGCGGGGCTAGCGGGCAGCGAGCAGTACTTC
>TRBD1|many|TRBV30|TRBJ1-5
CAWNGQGSQPQHF
TGTGCCTGGAACGGACAGGGTAGTCAGCCCCAGCATTTT
>.|once|TRBV20-1|TRBJ1-5
CGASEGGTWGNRPQHF
TGCGGTGCTTCGGAGGGGGGTACGTGGGGCAATCGGCCCCAGCATTTT
>TRBD2|many|TRBV7-7|TRBJ2-5
CASSLGRRAGGLQETQYF
TGTGCTAGCAGCTTAGGGAGGCGAGCGGGAGGACTCCAAGAGACCCAGTACTTC
>TRBD1|many|TRBV6-5|TRBJ2-3
CASISGTGVADTQYF
TGTGCCAGCATTTCCGGGACAGGGGTCGCAGATACGCAGTATTTT
>TRBD1|.|TRBV7-2|TRBJ1-1
CASSLEYRGLTEAFF
TGTGCCAGCAGCTTAGAGTACAGGGGGCTCACTGAAGCTTTCTTT
>.|.|TRBV7-9|TRBJ2-3
CASSLVLGPTDTQYF
TGTGCCAGCAGCTTAGTTCTGGGGCCGACAGATACGCAGTATTTT
>TRBD2|.|TRBV28|TRBJ2-7
CASTNLRERGNEQYF
TGTGCCAGCACCAATCTCCGGGAGCGGGGTAACGAGCAGTACTTC
>.|many|TRBV11-2|TRBJ1-1
CASSLGLNTEAFF
TGTGCCAGCAGCTTAGGACTGAACACTGAAGCTTTCTTT
>.|.|TRBV2|TRBJ2-6
CASVSGDSSGANVLTF
TGTGCCAGCGTTTCCGGGGACTCGTCTGGGGCCAACGTCCTGACTTTC
>.|many|TRBV5-5|TRBJ2-5
CASSLRGEPQETQYF
TGTGCCAGCAGCCTGAGGGGTGAGCCCCAAGAGACCCAGTACTTC
>TRBD1|many|TRBV14|TRBJ1-4
CASSPLAVQGGEKLFF
TGTGCCAGCAGCCCCCTGGCCGTACAGGGGGGAGAAAAACTGTTTTTT
>.|many|TRBV7-8|TRBJ2-3
CASSLLGATSTDTQYF
TGTGCCAGCAGCTTATTGGGAGCTACAAGCACAGATACGCAGTATTTT
>.|many|TRBV20-1|TRBJ2-1
CSSQPPGGNEQFF
TGCAGTTCTCAGCCCCCCGGGGGCAATGAGCAGTTCTTC
>.|few|TRBV6-5|TRBJ1-4
CASSYRRGGGTNEKLFF
TGTGCCAGCAGTTACCGGAGGGGGGGGGGGACTAATGAAAAACTGTTTTTT
>.|many|TRBV12-3/TRBV12-4|TRBJ2-2
CASRGGFSTGELFF
TGTGCCAGCAGAGGAGGGTTTAGCACCGGGGAGCTGTTTTTT
>.|.|TRBV25-1|TRBJ1-2
CASQGGGGAWYGYTF
TGTGCCAGCCAAGGCGGGGGGGGCGCTTGGTATGGCTACACCTTC
>TRBD1|many|TRBV24-1|TRBJ1-2
CATSATDRGEVNYGYTF
TGTGCCACCAGTGCCACCGACAGGGGAGAAGTAAACTATGGCTACACCTTC
>.|.|TRBV12-3/TRBV12-4|TRBJ2-1
CASSSGSRNEQFF
TGTGCCAGCAGTTCCGGGTCTCGGAATGAGCAGTTCTTC
>.|many|TRBV12-3/TRBV12-4|TRBJ1-4
CASSSDDGNEKLFF
TGTGCCAGCAGTTCCGATGACGGGAATGAAAAACTGTTTTTT
>.|.|TRBV6-5|TRBJ2-1
CANSNSPSSYNEQFF
TGTGCCAACAGTAATAGCCCCAGCTCCTACAATGAGCAGTTCTTC
>TRBD2|few|TRBV5-4|TRBJ2-1
CASSLGSAAGAYNEQFF
TGTGCCAGCAGCTTGGGGAGTGCAGCGGGAGCGTACAATGAGCAGTTCTTC
>TRBD1|.|TRBV7-2|TRBJ2-2
CASSLFGTGDYTGEPFF
TGTGCCAGCAGCTTGTTCGGGACAGGGGACTACACCGGGGAGCCGTTTTTT
>TRBD2|many|TRBV7-6|TRBJ2-7
CASSPGRLAGPRSYEQYF
TGTGCCAGCAGCCCGGGGAGACTAGCGGGACCCCGCTCCTACGAGCAGTACTTC
>.|many|TRBV19|TRBJ2-1
CASAGLSSYNEQFF
TGTGCCAGTGCGGGCTTGAGCTCCTACAATGAGCAGTTCTTC